This TCR beta chain was identified in a study of preoperative IRX-2 immunotherapy in early breast cancer. Treatment of the sample: preoperative locoregional IRX-2 cytokine immunotherapy. Patients received preoperative, locoregional IRX-2 cytokine immunotherapy in a phase Ib study. Sequencing was performed with immunoSEQ multiplex PCR; in TCRdb, only in-frame clones are kept and a portion is missing. This table has 25,000 to 30,000 clones, 82% appearing once. Collection took place from a patient treated with IRX-2 immunotherapy. This clonotype was sampled from a human donor with breast cancer.

The CDR3 DNA follows: TGTGCCAGCAGCTTAGACCCCGGGACAGGAACCAACGAGCAGTACTTC. Translation gives CASSLDPGTGTNEQYF. The chain couples TRBV11-3 to TRBJ2-5; the match to TRBD1 covers 8 bases. Matching the DNA end better, TRBJ2-7 makes the J call doubtful. There are 16 residues in the CDR3. Germline V gene lookup returns CDR1 SGHNT and CDR2 YENEEA.